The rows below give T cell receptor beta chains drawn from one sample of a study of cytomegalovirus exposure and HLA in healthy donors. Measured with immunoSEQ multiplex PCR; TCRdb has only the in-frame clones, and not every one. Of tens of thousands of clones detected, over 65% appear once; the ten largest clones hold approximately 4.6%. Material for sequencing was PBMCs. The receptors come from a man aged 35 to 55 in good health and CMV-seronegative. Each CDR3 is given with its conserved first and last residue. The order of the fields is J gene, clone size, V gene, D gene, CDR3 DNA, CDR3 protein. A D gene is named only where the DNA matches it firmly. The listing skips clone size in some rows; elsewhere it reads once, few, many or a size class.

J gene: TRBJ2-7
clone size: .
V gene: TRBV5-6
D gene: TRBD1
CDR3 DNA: TGTGCCAGCAGCTTCACCCGGACAGGGTCCTACGAGCAGTACTTC
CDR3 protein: CASSFTRTGSYEQYF

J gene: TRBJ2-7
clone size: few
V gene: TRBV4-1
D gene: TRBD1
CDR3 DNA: TGCGCCAGCAGCCTTGGTCCGGGACAGAACTACGAGCAGTACTTC
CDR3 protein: CASSLGPGQNYEQYF

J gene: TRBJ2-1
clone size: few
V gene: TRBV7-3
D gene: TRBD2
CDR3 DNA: TGTGCCAGCAGGTTTCTAAGCGGGAGAGCCAATGAGCAGTTCTTC
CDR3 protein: CASRFLSGRANEQFF

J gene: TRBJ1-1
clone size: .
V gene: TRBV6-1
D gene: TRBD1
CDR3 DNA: TGTGCCAGCAGTGACGGGACAGGACTGTTCGGCACTGAAGCTTTCTTT
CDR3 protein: CASSDGTGLFGTEAFF

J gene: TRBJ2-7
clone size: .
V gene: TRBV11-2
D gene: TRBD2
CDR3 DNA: TGTGCCAGCAGCTTAAAGCTAGCGGGAGGGGACGAGCAGTACTTC
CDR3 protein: CASSLKLAGGDEQYF

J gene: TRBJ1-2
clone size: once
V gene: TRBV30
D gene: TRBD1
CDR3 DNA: TGTGCCTGGAGTGGTTTTCCGGGACAGGAGTTCTATGGCTACACCTTC
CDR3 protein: CAWSGFPGQEFYGYTF

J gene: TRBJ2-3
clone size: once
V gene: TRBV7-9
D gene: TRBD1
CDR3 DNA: TGTGCCAGCAGCTTAGTGGGGGACAGGAGCACAGATACGCAGTATTTT
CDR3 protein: CASSLVGDRSTDTQYF

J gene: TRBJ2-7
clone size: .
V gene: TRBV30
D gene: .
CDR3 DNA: TGTGCCTGGACTAGCACCTACGAGCAGTACTTC
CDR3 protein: CAWTSTYEQYF

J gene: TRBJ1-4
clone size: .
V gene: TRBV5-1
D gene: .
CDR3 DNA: TGCGCCAGCAGCTCCGGGATAGCTAATGAAAAACTGTTTTTT
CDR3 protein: CASSSGIANEKLFF

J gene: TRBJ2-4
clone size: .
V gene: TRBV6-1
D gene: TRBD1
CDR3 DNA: TGTGCCAGTTTGGACAGGTTTGACATTCAGTACTTC
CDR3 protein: CASLDRFDIQYF

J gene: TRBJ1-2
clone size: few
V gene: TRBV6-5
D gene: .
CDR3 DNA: TGTGCCAGCATGGATGAGGGAGGGAGGGGCTACACCTTC
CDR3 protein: CASMDEGGRGYTF

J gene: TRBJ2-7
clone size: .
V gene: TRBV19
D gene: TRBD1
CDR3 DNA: TGTGCCAGTAGTATAGATGACAGGGACTACGAGCAGTACTTC
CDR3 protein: CASSIDDRDYEQYF

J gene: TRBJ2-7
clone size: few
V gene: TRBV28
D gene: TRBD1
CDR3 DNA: TGTGCCAGCAAACCCCGGACAGGGGGATTGAGCGAGCAGTACTTC
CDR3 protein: CASKPRTGGLSEQYF

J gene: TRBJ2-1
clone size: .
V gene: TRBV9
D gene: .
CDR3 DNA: TGTGCCAGCAGCGTAGACGGAGGCGATGGACTCTTGGGCTTCTTC
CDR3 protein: CASSVDGGDGLLGFF

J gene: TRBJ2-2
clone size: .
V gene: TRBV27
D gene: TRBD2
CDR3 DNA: TGTGCCAGCAGTTTAAGAGTAGCGGGAACGAACACCGGGGAGCTGTTTTTT
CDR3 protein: CASSLRVAGTNTGELFF

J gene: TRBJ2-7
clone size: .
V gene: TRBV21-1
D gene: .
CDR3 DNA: TGTGCCAGCATCTCAGAGGGGACAGTTGCCTACGAGCAGTACTTC
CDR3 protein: CASISEGTVAYEQYF

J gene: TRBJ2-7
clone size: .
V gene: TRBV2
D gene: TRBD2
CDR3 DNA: TGTGCCAGCAGTGAAGCGTGGCTAGCGGCCTCCTACGAGCAGTACTTC
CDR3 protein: CASSEAWLAASYEQYF

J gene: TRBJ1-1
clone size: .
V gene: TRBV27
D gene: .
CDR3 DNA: TGTGCCAGCAGTCCAGATCTGGCCTACCAAAGCGGGTACACTGAAGCTTTCTTT
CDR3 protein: CASSPDLAYQSGYTEAFF